The 3 T cell receptor beta chains below come from one sample, sequenced in a study of blood T cell repertoires in COVID-19. Using immunoSEQ multiplex PCR, the repertoire was profiled, and TCRdb retains in-frame clones only, with some absent. The sample has some 460,000 clones; about 90% are singletons. Sequencing was carried out using PBMCs or T cells enriched from blood (not recorded which). The receptors were sampled from a woman aged 18-29 years who had recovered from COVID-19.

Comments on this clone: This specimen includes other DNA sequences encoding the same CDR3. The V and J genes are TRBV19 and TRBJ1-5; TRBD1 is a possible D gene (5 bases). From germline, CDR1 is LNHDA and CDR2 SQIVND (reference sequence). The CDR3 contains 14 residues. V was clipped by 6 bases and J by 2 bases, with 11 bases between them. The CDR3 sequence: CASSSDSGNQPQHF. CDR3 sequence (DNA): TGTGCCAGTAGCTCAGACAGCGGCAATCAGCCCCAGCATTTT.

The V call is TRBV11-2, the J call TRBJ2-2; 11 bases match TRBD1. The ends lost 2 bases at V and 4 bases at J; junction bases unmatched: 6. The CDR3 runs 17 residues. CDR1 is SGHAT and CDR2 is FQNNGV in the germline V gene. CDR3 coding DNA: TGTGCCAGCAGCTTACGAGGCGGGACAGGGGGCACCGGGGAGCTGTTTTTT. Protein sequence: CASSLRGGTGGTGELFF.

The gene calls are TRBV6-1 and TRBJ2-7; a possible D gene is TRBD2 (5 bases). This CDR3 region has 16 residues. Deletions cut 0 bases from V and 4 bases from J, with 16 bases between. Germline V gene sequence: CDR1 MNHNS, CDR2 SASEGT. DNA of the CDR3: TGTGCCAGCAGTGAAGCGACGGGGAACGGAGGATACGAGCAGTACTTC. The encoded protein is CASSEATGNGGYEQYF.